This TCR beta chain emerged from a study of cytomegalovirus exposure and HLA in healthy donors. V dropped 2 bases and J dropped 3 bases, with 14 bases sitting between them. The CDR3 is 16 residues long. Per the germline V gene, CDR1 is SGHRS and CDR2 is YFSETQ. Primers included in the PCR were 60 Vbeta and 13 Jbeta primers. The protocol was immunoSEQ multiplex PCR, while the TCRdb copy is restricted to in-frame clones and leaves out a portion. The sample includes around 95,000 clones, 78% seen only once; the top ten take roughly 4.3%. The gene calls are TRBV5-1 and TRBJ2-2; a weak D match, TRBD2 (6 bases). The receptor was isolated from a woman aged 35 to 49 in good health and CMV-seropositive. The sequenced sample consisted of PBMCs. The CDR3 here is CASSFGTRQDTGELFF. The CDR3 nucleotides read TGCGCCAGCAGCTTCGGGACTCGGCAGGACACCGGGGAGCTGTTTTTT.